These 9 T cell receptor beta chains came from one sample sequenced in a study of breast tumors, draining lymph nodes, adjacent tissues. TCRdb reanalysed the multiplex PCR reads using MiXCR and keeps one entry per CDR3 protein. The sample consists of around 250,000 distinct CDR3 sequences, under 40% of them appearing once. Samples came from axillary lymph nodes draining the breast cancer. Sequences were obtained from axillary lymph node tissue. Every receptor here comes from a female donor with breast cancer. Some clones in this sample may be carry-over from other donors' samples.

This clonotype was counted ten times or more. The CDR3 loop is CASSFDANTGELFF. CDR3 sequence (DNA): TGTGCCAGCAGTTTTGACGCGAACACCGGGGAGCTGTTTTTT. V gene TRBV12-3 or TRBV12-4 combines with J gene TRBJ2-2; D gene ambiguous. V shed 3 bases and J shed 0 bases, with 5 bases lying between them. The CDR3 is made up of 14 amino acids.

With regard to this clonotype: A read error may produce the germline difference seen at one junction end. The CDR3 DNA is TGCGTCAGCAGCCGGACAGGGGACGATGGCTACACCTTC. Its translation is CVSSRTGDDGYTF. This sequence joins TRBV5-1 and TRBJ1-2, with 9 bases aligning to TRBD1. CDR1 and CDR2 from the germline V gene are SGHRS and YFSETQ. The CDR3 consists of 13 residues.

On this clonotype: A read error may be the cause here, since a much bigger clone is one base away. The V and J genes are TRBV6-1 and TRBJ2-5; D is unresolved. V shed 4 bases and J shed 4 bases, with 10 bases lying between them. This CDR3 comprises 13 residues. Germline CDR1 reads MNHNS; CDR2 reads SASEGT. The CDR3 reads CASSVGNRETQYF. The CDR3, as DNA: TGTGCCAGCAGTGTGGGCAATCGAGAGACCCAGTACTTC.

This clonotype appeared a few times. This may be a read error: a much more frequent sequence differs by one nucleotide. The CDR3 DNA is TGCAGTGCTAGAGAACTCCCACAGGGGTCGAACGAGCAGTACTTC. Its translation is CSARELPQGSNEQYF. The chain links TRBV20-1 to TRBJ2-7; 7 bases fit TRBD1. The V segment lost 0 bases and the J segment 5 bases; nucleotides outside the gene matches: 10. The CDR3 consists of 15 residues. Per the germline V gene, CDR1 is DFQATT and CDR2 is SNEGSKA (reference sequence).

This clonotype was seen a few times. V gene TRBV15 combines with J gene TRBJ2-1; D may correspond to TRBD1 or TRBD2 (6 bases each). This CDR3 has 13 residues. Trimming removed 4 bases from V and 6 bases from J, with 10 bases in between. The germline gives CDR1 LNHNV, CDR2 YYDKDF (reference sequence). In DNA, the CDR3 is TGTGCCACCAGCAAGGGGGGACGCAATGAGCAGTTCTTC. Translating gives CATSKGGRNEQFF.

The sample holds a few counts of this clonotype. This chain links TRBV27 with TRBJ2-7, with TRBD1 identical over 7 bases. Per the germline V gene, CDR1 is MNHEY and CDR2 is SMNVEV (reference sequence). V lost 6 bases and J lost 5; bases outside the gene matches: 10. The CDR3 is 14 amino acids. The CDR3: CASRTITGVDEQYF. CDR3 nucleotide sequence: TGTGCCAGCAGAACTATTACAGGGGTCGACGAGCAGTACTTC.

The genes are TRBV20-1 and TRBJ1-4; maybe TRBD1 (5 bases). Germline assignment: CDR1 DFQATT and CDR2 SNEGSKA (reference sequence). V was pared by 2 bases and J by 2 bases, with 15 bases between. This CDR3 region has 16 residues. As DNA, the CDR3 is TGCAGTGCTAGACGGACCGAGGGGCGTACTAATGAAAAACTGTTTTTT. It encodes CSARRTEGRTNEKLFF.

With regard to this clonotype: This may be a read error, as it is one base from a much larger clone. This rearrangement joins TRBV15 to TRBJ2-2, with 8 bases identical to TRBD2. CDR1 is LNHNV, CDR2 YYDKDF, per germline (reference sequence). The CDR3 spans 12 residues. Trimming removed 5 bases from V and 9 bases from J; junction bases left unmatched: 2. CDR3 coding DNA: TGTGCCACCAGCGGACTAGCCCGGGAGCTGTTTTTT. It specifies CATSGLARELFF.

This clonotype was detected ten times or more. This chain joins TRBV2 and TRBJ1-2, with D unresolved. The germline V gene encodes CDR1 SNHLY and CDR2 FYNNEI. Between the trimmed V and J ends, which lost 7 bases and 2 bases, there was a span of 8 bases. The CDR3 runs 12 residues. In DNA, the CDR3 is TGTGCCAGCAACGAGAACAACTATGGCTACACCTTC. Protein: CASNENNYGYTF.